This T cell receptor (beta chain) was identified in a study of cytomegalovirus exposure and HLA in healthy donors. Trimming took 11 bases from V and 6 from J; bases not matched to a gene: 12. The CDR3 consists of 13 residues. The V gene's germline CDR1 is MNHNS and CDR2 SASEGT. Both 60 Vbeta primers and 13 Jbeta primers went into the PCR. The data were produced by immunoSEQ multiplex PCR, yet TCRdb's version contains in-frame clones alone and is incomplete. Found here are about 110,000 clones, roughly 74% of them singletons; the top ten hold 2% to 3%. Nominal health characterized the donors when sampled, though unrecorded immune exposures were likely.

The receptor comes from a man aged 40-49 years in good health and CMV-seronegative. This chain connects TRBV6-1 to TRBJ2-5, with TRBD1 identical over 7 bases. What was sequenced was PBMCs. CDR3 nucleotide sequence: TGTGCCGTTCGAGACAGGGCCGGGCAGACCCAGTACTTC. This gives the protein CAVRDRAGQTQYF.